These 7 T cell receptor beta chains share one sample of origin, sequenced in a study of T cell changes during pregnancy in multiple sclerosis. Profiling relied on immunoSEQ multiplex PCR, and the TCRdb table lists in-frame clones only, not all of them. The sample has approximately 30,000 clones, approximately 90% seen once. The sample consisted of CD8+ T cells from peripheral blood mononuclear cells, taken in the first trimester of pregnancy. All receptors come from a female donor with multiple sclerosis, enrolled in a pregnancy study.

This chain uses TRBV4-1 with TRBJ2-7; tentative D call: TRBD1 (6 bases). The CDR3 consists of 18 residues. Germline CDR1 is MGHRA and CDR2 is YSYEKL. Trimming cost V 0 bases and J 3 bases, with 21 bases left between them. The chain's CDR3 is CASSQDFAPRGSYYEQYF. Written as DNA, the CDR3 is TGCGCCAGCAGCCAAGATTTCGCGCCCAGGGGCTCCTACTACGAGCAGTACTTC.

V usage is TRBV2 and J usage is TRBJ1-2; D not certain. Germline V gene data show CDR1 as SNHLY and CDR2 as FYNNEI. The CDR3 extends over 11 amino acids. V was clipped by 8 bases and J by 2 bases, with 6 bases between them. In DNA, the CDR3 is TGTGCCAGCCCCATCAACTATGGCTACACCTTC. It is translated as CASPINYGYTF. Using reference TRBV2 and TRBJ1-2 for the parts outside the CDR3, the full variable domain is EPEVTQTPSHQVTQMGQEVILRCVPISNHLYFYWYRQILGQKVEFLVSFYNNEISEKSEIFDDQFSVERPDGSNFTLKIRSTKLEDSAMYFCASPINYGYTFGSGTRLTVV.

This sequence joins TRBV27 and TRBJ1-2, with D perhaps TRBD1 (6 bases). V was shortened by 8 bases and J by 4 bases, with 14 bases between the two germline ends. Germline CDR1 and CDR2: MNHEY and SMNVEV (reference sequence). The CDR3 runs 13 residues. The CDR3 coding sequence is TGTGCCAGCGGGGCCGGGACATCCTATGGCTACACCTTC. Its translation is CASGAGTSYGYTF.

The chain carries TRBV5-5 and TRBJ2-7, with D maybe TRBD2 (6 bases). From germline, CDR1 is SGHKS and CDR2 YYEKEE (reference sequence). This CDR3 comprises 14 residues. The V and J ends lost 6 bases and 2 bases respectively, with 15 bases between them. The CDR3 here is CASTDFGSTYEQYF. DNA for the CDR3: TGTGCCAGCACCGATTTCGGGAGCACCTACGAGCAGTACTTC.

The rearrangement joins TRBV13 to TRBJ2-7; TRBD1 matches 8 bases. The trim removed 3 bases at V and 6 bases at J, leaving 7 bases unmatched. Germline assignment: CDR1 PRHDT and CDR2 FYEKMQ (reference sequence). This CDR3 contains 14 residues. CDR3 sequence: CASSFGTGGPEQYF. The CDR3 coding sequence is TGTGCCAGCAGCTTCGGGACAGGAGGGCCCGAGCAGTACTTC.

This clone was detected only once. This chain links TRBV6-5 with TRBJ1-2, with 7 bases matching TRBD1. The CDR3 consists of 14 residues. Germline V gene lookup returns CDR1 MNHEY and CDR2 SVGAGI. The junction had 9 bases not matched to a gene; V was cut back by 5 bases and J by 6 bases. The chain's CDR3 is CASSTATGWDGYTF. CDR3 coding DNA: TGTGCCAGCAGTACCGCGACAGGGTGGGATGGCTACACCTTC.

CDR3 protein: CASSYRLAGTQETQYF. CDR3 DNA: TGTGCCAGCAGTTACAGACTAGCGGGGACTCAAGAGACCCAGTACTTC. The V and J genes are TRBV6-6 and TRBJ2-5; 11 bases line up with TRBD2. The CDR3 runs to 16 residues. J was trimmed by 2 bases and V by 2 bases; bases with no gene match: 4. Germline CDR1 and CDR2: MNHNY and SVGAGI (reference sequence).